This T cell receptor (beta chain) appears in the sequencing data of a study of regulatory T cells in long-lasting Graves disease. General study findings and limits: The analysis examined peripheral blood only and excluded thyroid tissue. Clonotypes that were public and shared totalled 2,741 in persistent patients versus about 1,000 in new patients.

A note on this clonotype: The target antigen is unknown.

Time point described: newly diagnosed GD, antithyroid drugs for less than 3 months. Generation of the TCR library employed RNA extracted from PBMCs. To make TCR beta libraries, researchers used iRepertoire HTBI primers and Arm-PCR of CDR3 regions. TCRdb fed the multiplex PCR reads into MiXCR, producing one record per CDR3 protein. The table includes about 560,000 distinct CDR3 sequences, roughly 15% detected once. The CDR3 loop spans 16 amino acids. The germline CDR1 and CDR2 sequences are MDHEN and SYDVKM. The germline V and J ends were trimmed by 5 bases and 9 bases, with 26 bases remaining between them. The sample also formed part of further work on T cells in Graves' hyperthyroidism and ophthalmopathy.

The source of this sequence is a man younger than 35 with Graves disease. The V and J genes are TRBV28 and TRBJ2-7; D call uncertain. The material sequenced was peripheral blood mononuclear cells (PBMCs), taken at new diagnosis, from a patient treated with antithyroid drugs. The chain's CDR3 is CASSPRPPPVEEAQYF. Here the CDR3 DNA reads TGTGCCAGCAGTCCCCGGCCGCCTCCTGTTGAAGAAGCGCAGTACTTC.